The 21 T cell receptor beta chains given below trace back to one sample, sequenced in a study of beta chain features in type 1 diabetes (dated by TCRdb to 2017 to 2018). Libraries came from the immunoSEQ multiplex PCR assay. All of the isolated RNA was reverse transcribed with the High Capacity cDNA Reverse Transcription Kit, so expressed TCRB transcripts were sequenced. Drawn from immuneACCESS, this table holds only the in-frame rearrangements with V and J called that TCRdb kept. Clones are partly lost; checked studies trace under half to an unresolved V gene and leave the rest unexplained. The sample table holds about 900,000 clones, of which under 20% were seen once. About 0.02% of the sample goes to the ten largest clones. The sequencing input was naive CD4+ T cells from blood. What the cell subset or site label conveys for this sample: true naive CD4+ T cells. The source of these receptors is a woman aged 18-30 years in good health.

The V and J genes are TRBV21-1 and TRBJ2-7; TRBD2 reflects the table's D call only, with no check against the DNA. TRBV21-1 represents a pseudogene. The CDR3 contains 19 residues. CDR3 protein: CASSKEGEPGLAGDYEQYF. CDR3 DNA sequence: TGTGCCAGCAGCAAAGAAGGGGAACCGGGACTAGCGGGGGATTACGAGCAGTACTTC.

The chain carries TRBV28 and TRBJ2-1; 9 bases align to TRBD2. The CDR3 has 16 residues. Per germline, CDR1 MDHEN and CDR2 SYDVKM. The junction had 8 bases not matched to a gene; V was cut back by 4 bases and J by 4 bases. The CDR3 here is CASSSLIAGAYNEQFF. DNA for the CDR3: TGTGCCAGCAGTTCGTTGATAGCGGGAGCTTACAATGAGCAGTTCTTC.

The chain recombines TRBV29-1 with TRBJ1-1, with D hard to call. Germline assignment: CDR1 SQVTM and CDR2 ANQGSEA. The germline V and J ends were trimmed by 4 bases and 1 base, with 7 bases remaining between them. The CDR3 length is 12 residues. The CDR3 DNA is TGCAGCGTTGGTTCTTGGAACACTGAAGCTTTCTTT. Translation gives CSVGSWNTEAFF. The full variable domain, completed using reference TRBV29-1 and TRBJ1-1, is SAVISQKPSRDICQRGTSLTIQCQVDSQVTMMFWYRQQPGQSLTLIATANQGSEATYESGFVIDKFPISRPNLTFSTLTVSNMSPEDSSIYLCSVGSWNTEAFFGQGTRLTVV.

The chain is built from TRBV10-3 and TRBJ2-3, with 7 bases lining up with TRBD1. Per the germline V gene, CDR1 is ENHRY and CDR2 is SYGVKD. This CDR3 spans 15 amino acids. The trim removed 7 bases at V and 3 bases at J, leaving 10 bases unmatched. Written as DNA, the CDR3 is TGTGCCATCAATCCTCGACAGGGTCCTACAGATACGCAGTATTTT. Protein: CAINPRQGPTDTQYF.

This sequence joins TRBV4-3 and TRBJ1-4, with D possibly matching TRBD1 (6 bases). V lost 2 bases to trimming and J lost 10 bases, with 17 bases between them. CDR3 length equals 15 residues. Germline CDR1 and CDR2: LGHNA and YSLEER. Here the CDR3 DNA reads TGCGCCAGCAGCCAACCATCGACAGGAAGGGGAAAACTGTTTTTT. Amino acids: CASSQPSTGRGKLFF.

This clone occurred a few times. This chain joins TRBV19 and TRBJ1-2, with D possibly matching TRBD1 (6 bases). The germline V gene has CDR1 LNHDA and CDR2 SQIVND (reference sequence). This CDR3 region has 17 residues. Trimming left V 5 bases short and J 4 bases short, with 23 bases between. The CDR3 reads CASSPGQSLATTYGYTF. CDR3 nucleotides: TGTGCCAGTAGTCCAGGACAGAGCCTCGCTACTACCTATGGCTACACCTTC.

This clone was observed a handful of times. V usage is TRBV7-3 and J usage is TRBJ2-2; D ambiguous. V gave up 0 bases and J gave up 1 base, with 9 bases separating them. Germline loops: CDR1 SGHTA, CDR2 FQGTGA. The CDR3 consists of 16 residues. CDR3 in amino acids: CASSLTGPGNTGELFF. Here the CDR3 DNA reads TGTGCCAGCAGCTTAACCGGGCCAGGGAACACCGGGGAGCTGTTTTTT.

Worth noting for this clone: The sample has other DNA sequences that encode this CDR3 too. V and J are TRBV7-9 and TRBJ1-2; D is unresolved. V shed 2 bases and J shed 0 bases, with 4 bases lying between them. The length of the CDR3 is 13 residues. Germline V gene lookup returns CDR1 SEHNR and CDR2 FQNEAQ (reference sequence). The CDR3 loop reads CASSLSSNYGYTF. The CDR3 DNA follows: TGTGCCAGCAGCTTATCGTCTAACTATGGCTACACCTTC.

The chain uses TRBV9 and TRBJ2-3, with TRBD2 matching over 14 bases. The CDR3 totals 20 residues. The V gene's germline CDR1 is SGDLS and CDR2 YYNGEE. With V trimmed by 3 bases and J by 0 bases, 12 bases remained unmatched. The CDR3 here is CASSGSGTSGSSSSTDTQYF. DNA of the CDR3: TGTGCCAGCAGCGGATCCGGGACTAGCGGGAGCTCCTCTAGCACAGATACGCAGTATTTT. Using reference TRBV9 and TRBJ2-3 for the parts outside the CDR3, the full variable domain is DSGVTQTPKHLITATGQRVTLRCSPRSGDLSVYWYQQSLDQGLQFLIQYYNGEERAKGNILERFSAQQFPDLHSELNLSSLELGDSALYFCASSGSGTSGSSSSTDTQYFGPGTRLTVL.

This clone was seen a handful of times. The chain employs TRBV5-1 and TRBJ2-5; 8 positions match TRBD2. The trim removed 2 bases at V and 4 bases at J, leaving 4 bases unmatched. This CDR3 is built from 14 residues. Germline loops: CDR1 SGHRS, CDR2 YFSETQ. In DNA form, the CDR3 reads TGCGCCAGCAGCTTTAGCGGGAAGGGAGAGACCCAGTACTTC. It encodes CASSFSGKGETQYF.

CDR3 amino acids: CASSLTPYEGTGELFF. Written as DNA, the CDR3 is TGCGCCAGCAGCCTTACTCCGTACGAGGGGACCGGGGAGCTGTTTTTT. The genes are TRBV4-3 and TRBJ2-2; D is possibly TRBD1 or TRBD2 (5 bases each). V lost 4 bases and J lost 5, with 17 bases in between. Germline V gene lookup returns CDR1 LGHNA and CDR2 YSLEER. CDR3 size: 16 residues.

The sample holds a few counts of this clone. The chain employs TRBV28 and TRBJ2-7, with 9 bases that match TRBD1. The germline CDR1 and CDR2 sequences are MDHEN and SYDVKM. The CDR3 length is 14 residues. V shed 5 bases and J 0 bases; nucleotides not matched to a gene: 2. The chain's CDR3 is CASSTGGASYEQYF. The CDR3 DNA follows: TGTGCCAGCAGTACAGGGGGCGCCTCCTACGAGCAGTACTTC.

The genes are TRBV7-9 and TRBJ1-1; D gene unclear. This CDR3 comprises 13 residues. The germline CDR1 and CDR2 sequences are SEHNR and FQNEAQ (reference sequence). Trimming stripped 3 bases from V and 0 bases from J, with 5 bases between. CDR3 protein: CASSFSVNTEAFF. CDR3 DNA: TGTGCCAGCAGCTTCTCGGTGAACACTGAAGCTTTCTTT.

This sequence joins TRBV5-1 and TRBJ2-1, with a tentative D call TRBD2 (6 bases). The CDR3 sequence is 15 residues long. The V end was cut by 4 bases, the J end by 10 bases, with 21 bases between. Germline V gene lookup returns CDR1 SGHRS and CDR2 YFSETQ. CDR3 residues: CASSTRTTPNAEQFF. In DNA form, the CDR3 reads TGCGCCAGCAGCACCAGGACTACTCCCAATGCGGAGCAGTTCTTC.

The table lists this clone with a few counts. The CDR3 DNA follows: TGTGCCAGCTCACCTACAGGGACTTACAATGAGCAGTTCTTC. It translates to CASSPTGTYNEQFF. V usage is TRBV18 and J usage is TRBJ2-1; either TRBD1 or TRBD2 may fit D (6 bases each). V dropped 3 bases and J dropped 4 bases, with 10 bases sitting between them. The CDR3 is 14 amino acids. Per germline, CDR1 KGHSH and CDR2 LQKENI. The full variable domain, its missing parts supplied by reference TRBV18 and TRBJ2-1, is NAGVMQNPRHLVRRRGQEARLRCSPMKGHSHVYWYRQLPEEGLKFMVYLQKENIIDESGMPKERFSAEFPKEGPSILRIQQVVRGDSAAYFCASSPTGTYNEQFFGPGTRLTVL.

The V and J genes are TRBV19 and TRBJ2-5, with 7 bases matching TRBD1. Trimming removed 2 bases from V and 4 bases from J; junction bases left unmatched: 4. The CDR3 covers 14 residues. Germline V CDR1 and CDR2: LNHDA, SQIVND (reference sequence). CDR3 protein: CASSIRGQRETQYF. The CDR3 nucleotides read TGTGCCAGTAGTATACGGGGACAGAGAGAGACCCAGTACTTC.

The gene calls are TRBV5-4 and TRBJ1-1; D not certain. Looked up from germline, CDR1 is SGHNT and CDR2 is YYREEE (reference sequence). V gave up 0 bases and J gave up 4 bases, with 13 bases separating them. The CDR3 runs 15 residues. The CDR3: CASSLDATPGTEAFF. The CDR3 coding sequence is TGTGCCAGCAGCTTGGATGCAACTCCAGGCACTGAAGCTTTCTTT.

This clone has just one count. This rearrangement joins TRBV6-5 to TRBJ2-7, with TRBD2 as a possible D gene (5 bases). Germline V gives CDR1 MNHEY, CDR2 SVGAGI. V was clipped by 0 bases and J by 3 bases, with 12 bases between them. The CDR3 covers 15 residues. CDR3 amino acids: CASSYSSPSYYEQYF. The DNA of the CDR3 is TGTGCCAGCAGTTACTCGTCCCCTAGCTACTACGAGCAGTACTTC.

Here the CDR3 reads CASYRGREAFF. CDR3 nucleotides: TGTGCCAGCTACAGGGGCCGTGAAGCTTTCTTT. The chain is built from TRBV19 and TRBJ1-1; 7 nucleotides align to TRBD1. V lost 9 bases and J lost 7; bases outside the gene matches: 5. Germline V gene data show CDR1 as LNHDA and CDR2 as SQIVND (reference sequence). The CDR3 is 11 amino acids.

The chain is built from TRBV4-3 and TRBJ2-1; 10 bases are a match to TRBD1. There are 15 residues in the CDR3. Germline CDR1 is LGHNA and CDR2 is YSLEER. V was clipped by 1 base and J by 4 bases; unmatched bases: 1. The CDR3 bases are TGCGCCAGCAGCCAAGGGGGACAGGGGTACAATGAGCAGTTCTTC. Residues: CASSQGGQGYNEQFF.

Concerning this clone itself: Other DNA sequences in the sample encode the same CDR3. The rearrangement links TRBV7-9 to TRBJ2-6; D is ambiguous. CDR3 size: 16 residues. The germline V and J ends were trimmed by 1 base and 0 bases, with 7 bases remaining between them. Germline loops: CDR1 SEHNR, CDR2 FQNEAQ (reference sequence). CDR3 residues: CASSLGFGSGANVLTF. DNA of the CDR3: TGTGCCAGCAGCTTAGGTTTTGGCTCTGGGGCCAACGTCCTGACTTTC.